This TCR beta chain derives from a study of CD8+CD57+ T cells in acquired aplastic anemia. V lost 10 bases, J lost 8 bases, and 18 bases lay in between. The length of the CDR3 is 13 residues. Note on this clonotype: Its target is unknown.

General observations from the study: Around 29 CD8+ CDR3 sequences were shared between patients and controls.

The template for TCR beta VDJ and CDR3 sequence profiling was genomic DNA. TCRdb re-called the reads with MiXCR, one entry per CDR3 protein. The sample includes 400,000 to 500,000 distinct CDR3 sequences, around 68% of them seen just once. The chain combines TRBV12-3 or TRBV12-4 with TRBJ2-1; D is uncertain. The sequence was collected from a human donor in good health, serving as a control. The sequencing input was sorted CD4+, CD8+, or CD8+CD57+ T cells (not recorded which) from PBMCs. CDR3: CATRTPPRDEQFF. The CDR3 DNA reads TGTGCCACCAGAACCCCACCTAGGGATGAGCAGTTCTTC.